Below are 25 T cell receptor beta chains sequenced from a single sample in a study of blood T cells in healthy people across ages (dated by TCRdb to 2013 to 2016). Library construction relied on 5' RACE. Sequencing took place on an Illumina HiSeq 2500. A second roughly 6 to 12 cycle PCR used a sample-barcoded 5' primer and a J-beta primer mix. The raw public reads went through TCRdb reprocessing: fastp at Q25, MiXCR clone calling, in-frame beta chains kept. Each CDR3 protein appears once, grouped with its most common genes and DNA. This sample comprises 1.2 million to 1.5 million distinct CDR3 sequences, roughly 40% of them detected only once. Of the sample, under 8% falls within the top ten clones. The sample comprised blood. The receptor set was obtained from a woman aged 18-35 years in good health.

The chain combines TRBV5-1 with TRBJ2-1; D not resolved. Germline V CDR1 and CDR2: SGHRS, YFSETQ. The CDR3 is 13 amino acids. Deletions cut 4 bases from V and 10 bases from J, with 15 bases between. The CDR3 DNA is TGCGCCAGCAGCGTGGATTTAGGCAGGGAGCAGTTCTTC. Translating gives CASSVDLGREQFF.

The rearrangement joins TRBV4-2 to TRBJ2-1, with 8 nucleotides matching TRBD2. Trimming cost V 0 bases and J 9 bases; bases outside gene matches: 10. The CDR3 has 16 residues. Looked up from germline, CDR1 is LGHNA and CDR2 is YNFKEQ. The chain's CDR3 is CASSQETQRGLAEQFF. In DNA, the CDR3 is TGTGCCAGCAGCCAAGAAACCCAGCGGGGGCTGGCTGAGCAGTTCTTC.

The V call is TRBV5-1, the J call TRBJ2-1; D gene uncertain. Trimming removed 3 bases from V and 8 bases from J, with 12 bases in between. CDR3 length: 13 amino acids. Germline V CDR1 and CDR2: SGHRS, YFSETQ. CDR3 residues: CASSSPLGDEQFF. Written as DNA, the CDR3 is TGCGCCAGCAGCTCGCCTTTAGGAGATGAGCAGTTCTTC.

The V gene is TRBV5-1, the J gene TRBJ1-5, with D perhaps TRBD1 (6 bases). Deletions cut 4 bases from V and 7 bases from J, with 15 bases between. This CDR3 spans 14 amino acids. The germline V gene has CDR1 SGHRS and CDR2 YFSETQ. CDR3 in DNA: TGCGCCAGCAGCGCGGGCCTGGGGGCACAGCCCCAGCATTTT. This encodes CASSAGLGAQPQHF.

CDR3 nucleotides: TGTGCCAGCAGCTCCGGACTAGCCGAGCAGTACTTC. Protein sequence: CASSSGLAEQYF. The V gene is TRBV5-4, the J gene TRBJ2-7; 8 bases are shared with TRBD2. J was trimmed by 6 bases and V by 3 bases; bases with no gene match: 2. The CDR3 sequence is 12 residues long. Germline CDR1 SGHNT, CDR2 YYREEE (reference sequence).

The V call is TRBV4-1, the J call TRBJ1-4, with D hard to call. The CDR3 is 13 amino acids. Trimming left V 3 bases short and J 7 bases short, with 9 bases between. CDR1 is MGHRA, CDR2 YSYEKL, per germline. The CDR3 nucleotides are TGCGCCAGCAGCCAGATCCTTGGTGAAAAACTGTTTTTT. As protein: CASSQILGEKLFF.

As for this clonotype: This clone may be a read error of a much larger clone one base away. The gene calls are TRBV10-3 and TRBJ2-1; 10 bases agree with TRBD2. The CDR3 extends over 16 amino acids. From germline, CDR1 is ENHRY and CDR2 SYGVKD. With 4 bases clipped from V and 5 bases from J, the junction kept 8 bases outside the gene matches. The CDR3 nucleotides read TGTGCCATCAGTGGATCTGTTAGCGGGGGGAACAATGAGCAGTTCTTC. As protein: CAISGSVSGGNNEQFF.

This clonotype occurred a few times. The V and J genes are TRBV5-1 and TRBJ1-4; D gene ambiguous. V lost 2 bases and J lost 5, with 10 bases in between. The CDR3 consists of 14 residues. Looked up from germline, CDR1 is SGHRS and CDR2 is YFSETQ. DNA for the CDR3: TGCGCCAGCAGCTTCGACAAGGTGAATGAAAAACTGTTTTTT. Translated, it gives CASSFDKVNEKLFF.

This sequence joins TRBV15 and TRBJ2-7; no reliable D call. The assigned J gene may be wrong: the sequence end matches TRBJ2-5 better. The CDR3 contains 16 residues. From germline, CDR1 is LNHNV and CDR2 YYDKDF (reference sequence). The CDR3 reads CATSSYALESQETQYF. CDR3 DNA sequence: TGTGCCACCAGCTCCTATGCTCTAGAATCTCAAGAGACCCAGTACTTC.

The genes are TRBV20-1 and TRBJ2-5, with 7 bases aligning to TRBD1. Unmatched junction bases numbered 6, after V lost 3 bases and J lost 5 bases. From germline, CDR1 is DFQATT and CDR2 SNEGSKA (reference sequence). The CDR3 contains 13 residues. The CDR3 loop reads CSASPTGLETQYF. The CDR3 DNA is TGCAGTGCTAGCCCGACAGGGTTGGAGACCCAGTACTTC.

This clonotype showed up just once. J is TRBJ2-5 and V is TRBV28; tentative D call: TRBD1 (6 bases). Trimming pared 7 bases from V and 11 bases from J, leaving 23 bases between. This CDR3 has 14 residues. The germline V gene encodes CDR1 MDHEN and CDR2 SYDVKM. CDR3: CASNLTGQYNEQYF. The CDR3 bases are TGTGCCAGCAATTTGACAGGCCAATACAATGAGCAGTACTTC.

This clonotype appeared a few times. The gene calls are TRBV3-1 and TRBJ1-6; D is undetermined. Germline V gene data show CDR1 as LGHDT and CDR2 as YNNKEL (reference sequence). The CDR3 is 14 residues long. V gave up 4 bases and J gave up 6 bases, with 10 bases separating them. The CDR3 spells CASSRARSNSPLHF. DNA of the CDR3: TGTGCCAGCAGCCGGGCAAGGAGTAATTCACCCCTCCACTTT.

The chain has TRBV6-1 and TRBJ2-7; the D is unclear. The ends were cut back, 7 bases at V and 2 bases at J, with 18 bases in the middle. The germline gives CDR1 MNHNS, CDR2 SASEGT. The CDR3 runs 15 residues. The CDR3 nucleotides are TGTGCCAGCACCCAGAACCGAGACACGACCTACGAGCAGTACTTC. It encodes CASTQNRDTTYEQYF.

This clonotype was found many times. This chain uses TRBV20-1 with TRBJ1-4, with unresolved D. CDR1 is DFQATT and CDR2 is SNEGSKA in the germline V gene (reference sequence). There are 15 residues in the CDR3. V was pared by 1 base and J by 0 bases, with 9 bases between. The CDR3 sequence is CSARGAAATNEKLFF. Here the CDR3 DNA reads TGCAGTGCTAGAGGGGCGGCTGCAACTAATGAAAAACTGTTTTTT.

V gene TRBV20-1 combines with J gene TRBJ1-1; TRBD1 agrees at 7 bases. The CDR3 loop spans 14 amino acids. V shed 6 bases and J 3 bases; nucleotides not matched to a gene: 10. The germline V gene encodes CDR1 DFQATT and CDR2 SNEGSKA (reference sequence). CDR3 loop: CSAKQTGLDTEAFF. The CDR3, as DNA: TGCAGTGCCAAACAGACAGGGTTGGACACTGAAGCTTTCTTT.

This clonotype has only a few counts. J is TRBJ1-2 and V is TRBV9; D is unresolved. Trimming took 0 bases from V and 4 from J, leaving 10 bases between them. This CDR3 is 14 amino acids long. Germline CDR1 is SGDLS and CDR2 is YYNGEE. CDR3 coding DNA: TGTGCCAGCAGCGTAGACCATCTAGCCTATGGCTACACCTTC. It translates to CASSVDHLAYGYTF.

V usage is TRBV6-5 and J usage is TRBJ2-5; 10 bases match TRBD2. CDR1 is MNHEY and CDR2 is SVGAGI in the germline V gene. The CDR3 sequence is 15 residues long. Unmatched junction bases numbered 11, after V lost 2 bases and J lost 11 bases. This CDR3 reads CASSYRLAGVEEQYF. CDR3 DNA: TGTGCCAGCAGTTACCGGCTAGCGGGAGTTGAAGAGCAGTACTTC.

This clonotype was observed a few times. V and J are TRBV5-5 and TRBJ2-3, with a tentative D call TRBD2 (6 bases). Germline assignment: CDR1 SGHKS and CDR2 YYEKEE (reference sequence). Trimming took off 4 bases at V and 5 bases at J, with 11 bases between the two ends. The CDR3 loop spans 13 amino acids. DNA for the CDR3: TGTGCCAGCAGCCGGGGGTGGAGAGATACGCAGTATTTT. It is translated as CASSRGWRDTQYF.

The chain recombines TRBV27 with TRBJ1-1; D ambiguous. CDR3 length equals 15 residues. V lost 2 bases, J lost 0 bases, and 10 bases lay in between. Germline V gives CDR1 MNHEY, CDR2 SMNVEV (reference sequence). CDR3 protein: CASSLTTALNTEAFF. CDR3 DNA: TGTGCCAGCAGTTTAACGACTGCATTGAACACTGAAGCTTTCTTT.

This clonotype showed up just once. The chain is built from TRBV24-1 and TRBJ2-3; 7 bases are a match to TRBD2. Losses at the gene ends were 4 bases for V and 0 bases for J; bases not matched to a gene: 12. Germline-derived CDR1 and CDR2 are KGHDR and SFDVKD. This CDR3 is 18 amino acids long. CDR3 amino acids: CATSDPSSGAASTDTQYF. As DNA, the CDR3 is TGTGCCACCAGTGACCCGTCTAGCGGTGCCGCTAGCACAGATACGCAGTATTTT.

This clonotype appeared a few times. The chain combines TRBV21-1 with TRBJ1-2; the D call TRBD1 from the table was never checked on the DNA. TRBV21-1 is a pseudogene locus. The CDR3 covers 15 residues. The CDR3 DNA reads as TGTGCCAGCAGCAAGTGGGGGGCGTTATCCTATGGCTACACCTTC. As protein: CASSKWGALSYGYTF.

V gene TRBV3-1 combines with J gene TRBJ2-1, with D unclear. The CDR3 totals 12 residues. V lost 2 bases and J lost 8, with 7 bases in between. Germline V gene data show CDR1 as LGHDT and CDR2 as YNNKEL (reference sequence). This CDR3 is CASSQQWYEQFF. The DNA for the CDR3 is TGTGCCAGCAGCCAACAGTGGTATGAGCAGTTCTTC.

This clonotype occurred many times. The chain combines TRBV29-1 with TRBJ2-5; D uncertain. The CDR3 runs to 11 residues. Per germline, CDR1 SQVTM and CDR2 ANQGSEA. Trimming cost V 7 bases and J 1 base, with 7 bases left between them. CDR3 protein: CSAEAQETQYF. CDR3 in DNA: TGCAGCGCCGAAGCCCAAGAGACCCAGTACTTC.

The genes are TRBV12-3 or TRBV12-4 and TRBJ2-7; D not certain. V was pared by 5 bases and J by 7 bases, with 12 bases between. The CDR3 totals 12 residues. The CDR3 reads CASSLRPVEQYF. The CDR3 DNA reads as TGTGCCAGCAGTCTTCGACCAGTAGAGCAGTACTTC.

A remark on this clonotype: This could be a read error, since a much larger clone is one nucleotide away. This sequence joins TRBV9 and TRBJ1-6; D not certain. The germline V gene encodes CDR1 SGDLS and CDR2 YYNGEE. The germline V and J ends were trimmed by 5 bases and 5 bases, with 5 bases remaining between them. This CDR3 has 12 residues. CDR3 loop: CASSENNSPLHF. In DNA, the CDR3 is TGTGCCAGCAGTGAAAATAATTCACCCCTCCACTTT.